What follows are 30 T cell receptor beta chains derived from one specimen sequenced in a study of T cells in localized non-small cell lung cancer. Method: immunoSEQ multiplex PCR; TCRdb's copy keeps in-frame clones and lacks some. The table includes around 25,000 clones, approximately 83% detected once. The source was peripheral blood, collected before any cancer treatment. These receptors originate from a male donor older than 55 with stage II squamous cell lung carcinoma.

The chain links TRBV7-2 to TRBJ2-5, with 9 positions matching TRBD2. V lost 3 bases, J lost 1 base, and 6 bases stayed unmatched. In germline, CDR1 is SGHTA, CDR2 FQGNSA. The CDR3 covers 16 residues. The chain's CDR3 is CASSFAAGGAQETQYF. CDR3 nucleotides: TGTGCCAGCAGCTTCGCCGCGGGAGGGGCCCAAGAGACCCAGTACTTC.

The rearrangement joins TRBV7-9 to TRBJ1-6, with 12 bases aligning to TRBD1. V lost 8 bases, J lost 10 bases, and 9 bases stayed unmatched. The CDR3 runs to 15 residues. Germline lookup yields CDR1 SEHNR and CDR2 FQNEAQ (reference sequence). CDR3 residues: CASGPGTGGRSPLHF. The CDR3, as DNA: TGTGCCAGCGGCCCCGGGACAGGGGGCCGGTCACCCCTCCACTTT. Full variable domain (outside the CDR3, taken from reference TRBV7-9 and TRBJ1-6): DTGVSQNPRHKITKRGQNVTFRCDPISEHNRLYWYRQTLGQGPEFLTYFQNEAQLEKSRLLSDRFSAERPKGSFSTLEIQRTEQGDSAMYLCASGPGTGGRSPLHFGNGTRLTVT.

This chain uses TRBV10-3 with TRBJ2-3; D possibly uses TRBD1 or TRBD2 (5 bases each). Trimming removed 10 bases at V and 1 base at J, with 18 bases between. Germline CDR1 and CDR2: ENHRY and SYGVKD. CDR3 length equals 15 residues. The CDR3 spells CATGVARDGTDTQYF. The CDR3 bases are TGTGCCACCGGAGTGGCGAGGGACGGCACAGATACGCAGTATTTT.

The V gene is TRBV6-5, the J gene TRBJ2-2; D may be TRBD2 (6 bases). This CDR3 spans 15 amino acids. Trimming took 5 bases from V and 0 from J, leaving 10 bases between them. Germline V lookup: CDR1 MNHEY, CDR2 SVGAGI. The CDR3 sequence is CASSLRETNTGELFF. The CDR3 DNA reads as TGTGCCAGCAGTCTCCGGGAGACGAACACCGGGGAGCTGTTTTTT.

The J gene is TRBJ2-6, the V gene TRBV9; D perhaps matches TRBD1 (5 bases). Germline values: CDR1 SGDLS, CDR2 YYNGEE. CDR3 length: 15 amino acids. Trimming shortened V by 3 bases and J by 4 bases, and 11 bases separated the two germline ends. In DNA form, the CDR3 reads TGTGCCAGCAGCGCTGCAGGGTCGGGGGCCAACGTCCTGACTTTC. Its protein is CASSAAGSGANVLTF.

The chain is built from TRBV7-6 and TRBJ2-7; 11 bases agree with TRBD2. CDR1 is SGHVS, CDR2 FNYEAQ, per germline. This CDR3 contains 17 residues. V lost 0 bases and J lost 1; bases outside the gene matches: 5. For the CDR3, the DNA is TGTGCCAGCAGCTTAGCCGCGGGACTAGCGGTTTCCTACGAGCAGTACTTC. As protein: CASSLAAGLAVSYEQYF.

Regarding this clone: The same CDR3 also results from other DNA sequences found in this sample. The V call is TRBV7-8, the J call TRBJ1-5, with TRBD1 identical over 10 bases. The CDR3 length is 17 residues. After removal of 0 bases from V and 1 base from J, the junction contained 3 bases not matched to a gene. From germline, CDR1 is SGHVS and CDR2 FQNEAQ. The CDR3: CASSLADRGPSNQPQHF. The CDR3 nucleotides are TGTGCCAGCAGCTTAGCTGACAGGGGGCCGAGCAATCAGCCCCAGCATTTT.

The chain combines TRBV7-2 with TRBJ2-5; D not certain. The end of the DNA is better explained by TRBJ2-7, so the J call may be wrong. Germline assignment: CDR1 SGHTA and CDR2 FQGNSA. The CDR3 totals 13 residues. The CDR3 region has the DNA TGTGCCAGCAGCTTAGTAGGAGCCTTCGAGCAGTACTTC. This codes for CASSLVGAFEQYF.

V usage is TRBV11-2 and J usage is TRBJ1-3; D gene unclear. Trimming left V 0 bases short and J 2 bases short, with 8 bases between. CDR1 is SGHAT and CDR2 is FQNNGV in the germline V gene. CDR3 size: 15 residues. CDR3 sequence (DNA): TGTGCCAGCAGCTTAGAAGGCAGAGCTGGAAACACCATATATTTT. Translating gives CASSLEGRAGNTIYF.

V gene TRBV7-6 combines with J gene TRBJ2-5; D gene ambiguous. Germline CDR1 and CDR2: SGHVS and FNYEAQ. This CDR3 has 14 amino acids. V was cut by 6 bases and J by 9 bases, with 20 bases left in between. CDR3 coding DNA: TGTGCCAGCAGTCACGTAGGGCAAGTGCTGGCCCAGTACTTC. The encoded protein is CASSHVGQVLAQYF. Complete variable domain (other parts from reference TRBV7-6 and TRBJ2-5): GAGVSQSPRYKVTKRGQDVALRCDPISGHVSLYWYRQALGQGPEFLTYFNYEAQQDKSGLPNDRFSAERPEGSISTLTIQRTEQRDSAMYRCASSHVGQVLAQYFGPGTRLLVL.

This chain links TRBV4-2 with TRBJ2-7; D might be TRBD2 (7 bases). This CDR3 comprises 16 residues. Germline assignment: CDR1 LGHNA and CDR2 YNFKEQ. V shed 0 bases and J shed 7 bases, with 19 bases lying between them. The CDR3 DNA is TGTGCCAGCAGCCAAGATTGGCTAGCGGCCACAGGGGAGCAGTACTTC. Encoded protein: CASSQDWLAATGEQYF.

The chain recombines TRBV7-2 with TRBJ2-5; tentatively, D is TRBD2 (6 bases). Trimming shortened V by 4 bases and J by 3 bases, and 15 bases separated the two germline ends. There are 15 residues in the CDR3. Germline V CDR1 and CDR2: SGHTA, FQGNSA. This CDR3 reads CASSSAGAGKETQYF. The CDR3 DNA is TGTGCCAGCAGCTCCGCCGGGGCGGGGAAAGAGACCCAGTACTTC.

The chain joins TRBV5-1 to TRBJ2-7; D not resolved. The CDR3 is made up of 12 amino acids. CDR1 and CDR2 (germline): SGHRS, YFSETQ. V was cut by 4 bases and J by 2 bases, with 7 bases left in between. This CDR3 is CASSTGPYEQYF. The DNA for the CDR3 is TGCGCCAGCAGCACCGGGCCCTACGAGCAGTACTTC. The complete variable domain, with remaining parts taken from reference TRBV5-1 and TRBJ2-7, reads KAGVTQTPRYLIKTRGQQVTLSCSPISGHRSVSWYQQTPGQGLQFLFEYFSETQRNKGNFPGRFSGRQFSNSRSEMNVSTLELGDSALYLCASSTGPYEQYFGPGTRLTVT.

In its sample, this clone was seen once. The genes are TRBV18 and TRBJ2-2; TRBD1 matches 7 bases. V was clipped by 1 base and J by 4 bases; unmatched bases: 9. In germline, CDR1 is KGHSH, CDR2 LQKENI. CDR3 length equals 17 residues. CDR3: CASSPLPLTGRTGELFF. The DNA for the CDR3 is TGTGCCAGCTCACCACTCCCTTTGACAGGGCGCACCGGGGAGCTGTTTTTT. Complete variable domain (other parts from reference TRBV18 and TRBJ2-2): NAGVMQNPRHLVRRRGQEARLRCSPMKGHSHVYWYRQLPEEGLKFMVYLQKENIIDESGMPKERFSAEFPKEGPSILRIQQVVRGDSAAYFCASSPLPLTGRTGELFFGEGSRLTVL.

This clone was counted a single time. The CDR3: CASLQGTGTYEQYF. Written as DNA, the CDR3 is TGTGCCAGTCTCCAGGGGACAGGTACCTACGAGCAGTACTTC. The chain uses TRBV7-2 and TRBJ2-7; 8 bases align to TRBD1. The germline gives CDR1 SGHTA, CDR2 FQGNSA. The CDR3 is 14 residues long. The ends lost 9 bases at V and 2 bases at J; junction bases unmatched: 9.

The gene calls are TRBV7-2 and TRBJ2-5; 11 positions agree with TRBD1. Trimming at V came to 3 bases and at J to 7 bases, leaving 4 bases not matched to a gene. This CDR3 contains 14 residues. Germline-derived CDR1 and CDR2 are SGHTA and FQGNSA. CDR3 DNA: TGTGCCAGCAGCTTTCCCGGGACAGGGGGGACCCAGTACTTC. It translates to CASSFPGTGGTQYF.

The genes are TRBV5-1 and TRBJ2-1; the match to TRBD2 covers 8 bases. V was pared by 3 bases and J by 5 bases, with 10 bases of the junction left unmatched. This CDR3 is built from 16 residues. Per germline, CDR1 SGHRS and CDR2 YFSETQ. The CDR3 DNA reads TGCGCCAGCAGCTCAAAAGCGGGGGACTTTAACAATGAGCAGTTCTTC. Protein: CASSSKAGDFNNEQFF.

On this clone itself: Compared with germline, one end of the junction differs, possibly owing to a read error. V gene TRBV5-8 combines with J gene TRBJ2-7; the D is unclear. The CDR3 has 14 residues. The germline gives CDR1 SGHTS, CDR2 YDEGEE. The CDR3 sequence: CASSLDVFSHEQYF. For the CDR3, the DNA is TGTGCCAGCAGCTTGGACGTGTTCTCCCACGAGCAGTACTTC.

This clone appeared once. The rearrangement joins TRBV2 to TRBJ2-1, with D possibly TRBD2 on 6 matching bases. V lost 6 bases and J lost 14, with 11 bases in between. Germline CDR1 reads SNHLY; CDR2 reads FYNNEI. There are 10 residues in the CDR3. CDR3 in amino acids: CASRGRYEFF. DNA for the CDR3: TGTGCCAGCAGGGGGAGGTACGAGTTCTTC.

V gene TRBV19 combines with J gene TRBJ2-3, with 10 bases fitting TRBD2. This CDR3 has 17 residues. Germline trimming cut 6 bases from V and 3 bases from J; bases unmatched to any gene: 12. CDR1 is LNHDA and CDR2 is SQIVND in the germline V gene (reference sequence). In DNA, the CDR3 is TGTGCCAGTAGCCCCTCCGGAGCGGGGGGGGTGACAGATACGCAGTATTTT. Its translation is CASSPSGAGGVTDTQYF.

This chain joins TRBV5-1 and TRBJ2-7; tentatively, D is TRBD1 (6 bases). The CDR3 runs 12 residues. V gave up 0 bases and J gave up 5 bases, with 6 bases separating them. Germline CDR1 and CDR2: SGHRS and YFSETQ. The DNA of the CDR3 is TGCGCCAGCAGCTTGGACAGGGACGAGCAGTACTTC. It translates to CASSLDRDEQYF.

This chain links TRBV12-5 with TRBJ2-5; TRBD2 is a possible D gene (6 bases). This CDR3 spans 13 amino acids. Trimming took off 7 bases at V and 7 bases at J, with 16 bases between the two ends. Germline V lookup: CDR1 LGHNT, CDR2 FRNRAP. CDR3 sequence reads: CASAPAGMTTQYF. The CDR3 nucleotides are TGTGCTAGTGCCCCCGCGGGGATGACGACCCAGTACTTC.

As regards this clone: This sample also contains other DNA sequences that code for the same CDR3. J is TRBJ1-1 and V is TRBV6-1; no firm D call. The V gene's germline CDR1 is MNHNS and CDR2 SASEGT. The CDR3 runs to 10 residues. The V and J ends lost 3 bases and 11 bases respectively, with 7 bases between them. The CDR3 is CASSDAVAFF. In nucleotides, the CDR3 is TGTGCCAGCAGTGATGCCGTGGCTTTCTTT.

The V and J genes are TRBV7-9 and TRBJ1-4; D call uncertain. V shed 3 bases and J shed 6 bases, with 14 bases lying between them. The germline V gene encodes CDR1 SEHNR and CDR2 FQNEAQ (reference sequence). This CDR3 has 15 residues. Here the CDR3 DNA reads TGTGCCAGCAGCTTGGGAGGAGGGAGTGATGAAAAACTGTTTTTT. Amino acids: CASSLGGGSDEKLFF.

The chain recombines TRBV5-4 with TRBJ2-7; D may correspond to TRBD1 or TRBD2 (5 bases each). The CDR3 extends over 16 amino acids. Trimming took off 2 bases at V and 2 bases at J, with 17 bases between the two ends. Germline V lookup: CDR1 SGHNT, CDR2 YYREEE (reference sequence). The CDR3 here is CASSLTPGAGTYEQYF. In DNA, the CDR3 is TGTGCCAGCAGCTTAACTCCCGGGGCAGGGACCTACGAGCAGTACTTC.

This chain joins TRBV11-2 and TRBJ2-1; 11 nucleotides align to TRBD2. Trimming cost V 2 bases and J 2 bases; bases outside gene matches: 8. The CDR3 length is 18 residues. Germline-derived CDR1 and CDR2 are SGHAT and FQNNGV. As DNA, the CDR3 is TGTGCCAGCAGCTTATGGGCTAGCGGGAGGAGGACCTACAATGAGCAGTTCTTC. Its translation is CASSLWASGRRTYNEQFF.

This clone has just a few counts. Other DNA sequences in this sample translate to the same CDR3. The chain joins TRBV5-8 to TRBJ2-7; TRBD2 aligns across 12 bases. V lost 2 bases, J lost 1 base, and 4 bases stayed unmatched. This CDR3 has 16 amino acids. Germline V lookup: CDR1 SGHTS, CDR2 YDEGEE. The CDR3 sequence: CASSFGTSGFSYEQYF. CDR3 DNA: TGTGCCAGCAGCTTCGGGACTAGCGGGTTTTCCTACGAGCAGTACTTC.

The chain employs TRBV27 and TRBJ2-1, with 11 bases lining up with TRBD2. V trimming: 4 bases; J trimming: 4 bases; junction bases outside the gene matches: 9. Germline CDR1 and CDR2: MNHEY and SMNVEV (reference sequence). This CDR3 region has 17 residues. The CDR3 region has the DNA TGTGCCAGCAGTTCACCCCGTACTAGCGGGAGTTACAATGAGCAGTTCTTC. Protein sequence: CASSSPRTSGSYNEQFF.

The chain recombines TRBV18 with TRBJ1-1, with D possibly TRBD1 on 5 matching bases. This CDR3 contains 14 residues. The V gene lost 6 bases and the J gene lost 6 bases, with 17 bases spanning the gap. Germline-derived CDR1 and CDR2 are KGHSH and LQKENI. The CDR3, as DNA: TGTGCCAGCTCTACAGGCGGGGTTGGTTCTGAAGCTTTCTTT. The encoded protein is CASSTGGVGSEAFF. Together with reference TRBV18 and TRBJ1-1, the CDR3 gives the full variable domain: NAGVMQNPRHLVRRRGQEARLRCSPMKGHSHVYWYRQLPEEGLKFMVYLQKENIIDESGMPKERFSAEFPKEGPSILRIQQVVRGDSAAYFCASSTGGVGSEAFFGQGTRLTVV.

This clone was found once. The CDR3 is CSVQTSDRSYGYTF. DNA of the CDR3: TGCAGCGTCCAGACATCCGACAGGTCCTATGGCTACACCTTC. J is TRBJ1-2 and V is TRBV29-1; D might be TRBD1 (6 bases). Germline CDR1 and CDR2: SQVTM and ANQGSEA. The ends were cut back, 6 bases at V and 4 bases at J, with 18 bases in the middle. There are 14 residues in the CDR3.